The 10 T cell receptor beta chains listed next were all sequenced from one sample in a study of post-analysis software for immune sequencing data. Findings and limits, study-wide: Roughly five TRBV segments were significantly more frequent in patients than in controls. TRBV5-6, TRBV5-1 and TRBV20-1 were among these segments.

The authors incorporated unique molecular identifiers into the TCR beta cDNA libraries. MiXCR, run by TCRdb on the PCR reads, gives a single entry per CDR3 protein. Of about 810,000 distinct CDR3 sequences in the sample, approximately 53% were seen once. For these receptors, no antigen is known. Source material: blood. These receptor sequences come from a girl under 18 with multiple sclerosis.

This clonotype was observed once. The rearrangement links TRBV7-2 to TRBJ1-5, with a possible D match to TRBD1 (5 bases). There are 14 residues in the CDR3. The germline CDR1 and CDR2 sequences are SGHTA and FQGNSA. Trimming stripped 3 bases from V and 6 bases from J, with 12 bases between. This CDR3 reads CASSFPPQGQPQHF. In nucleotides, the CDR3 is TGTGCCAGCAGCTTCCCTCCGCAGGGTCAGCCCCAGCATTTT.

The V and J genes are TRBV18 and TRBJ2-7; no firm D call. The end of the DNA is better explained by TRBJ2-5, so the J call may be wrong. CDR1 is KGHSH and CDR2 is LQKENI in the germline V gene. The CDR3 spans 15 residues. The CDR3 loop reads CASSPPSRAGETQYF. CDR3 bases: TGTGCCAGCTCACCACCTAGTCGCGCAGGAGAGACCCAGTACTTC.

Regarding this clonotype: The junction departs from the called germline gene at one end, perhaps through a read error. This sequence joins TRBV5-1 and TRBJ2-7, with TRBD1 identical over 10 bases. Germline V gene data show CDR1 as SGHRS and CDR2 as YFSETQ. The CDR3 consists of 15 residues. As DNA, the CDR3 is TGCACCAGCAGCTTGTATCGGGACAGGGGATACGAGCAGTACTTC. It codes for CTSSLYRDRGYEQYF.

The rearrangement uses TRBV20-1 and TRBJ1-2, with a possible D match to TRBD1 (5 bases). The germline V gene encodes CDR1 DFQATT and CDR2 SNEGSKA (reference sequence). This CDR3 is 12 amino acids long. Trimming left V 6 bases short and J 8 bases short, with 16 bases between. CDR3 sequence: CSALGPLLGYTF. Written as DNA, the CDR3 is TGCAGTGCCTTGGGACCACTGTTGGGCTACACCTTC.

The chain employs TRBV29-1 and TRBJ2-5; 8 bases map to TRBD2. The ends lost 7 bases at V and 4 bases at J; junction bases unmatched: 11. This CDR3 has 14 amino acids. The germline V gene has CDR1 SQVTM and CDR2 ANQGSEA. CDR3 region: CSARRGGLGETQYF. The CDR3 DNA sequence: TGCAGCGCCCGTCGGGGGGGGTTAGGAGAGACCCAGTACTTC.

This chain joins TRBV20-1 and TRBJ2-2; 7 bases are a match to TRBD1. Trimming cost V 5 bases and J 7 bases; bases outside gene matches: 4. The CDR3 runs to 12 residues. Germline V gene lookup returns CDR1 DFQATT and CDR2 SNEGSKA (reference sequence). CDR3 nucleotide sequence: TGCAGTGCTCGAGGGGGCATCGGGGAGCTGTTTTTT. Protein product: CSARGGIGELFF.

In its sample, this clonotype was seen a few times. The chain joins TRBV12-3 or TRBV12-4 to TRBJ2-7; a possible D gene is TRBD2 (5 bases). Trimming removed 3 bases at V and 2 bases at J, with 11 bases between. CDR3 length: 14 residues. The CDR3 reads CASSLGQTTYEQYF. Written as DNA, the CDR3 is TGTGCCAGCAGTTTGGGCCAGACTACCTACGAGCAGTACTTC.

About this clonotype itself: Given a much more abundant clone one base away, this may be a read error. This chain uses TRBV7-8 with TRBJ2-7; 10 positions match TRBD1. The V gene end was trimmed by 5 bases and the J gene end by 3 bases; junction bases not matched to a gene: 4. Germline V gives CDR1 SGHVS, CDR2 FQNEAQ. CDR3 length: 14 residues. This CDR3 reads CASSQWTGGYEQYF. CDR3 coding DNA: TGTGCCAGCAGCCAATGGACAGGGGGCTACGAGCAGTACTTC.

The V and J genes are TRBV5-1 and TRBJ1-2; tentatively, D is TRBD1 (6 bases). The CDR3 spans 17 residues. Germline V gene data show CDR1 as SGHRS and CDR2 as YFSETQ. V lost 0 bases to trimming and J lost 0 bases, with 15 bases between them. CDR3 coding DNA: TGCGCCAGCAGCTTGGATGGGACACCCAGTTCTAACTATGGCTACACCTTC. This encodes CASSLDGTPSSNYGYTF.

The chain's CDR3 is CASKRTSGDSYEQYF. The CDR3 nucleotides read TGTGCCAGCAAGCGAACTAGCGGGGACTCCTACGAGCAGTACTTC. This sequence joins TRBV2 and TRBJ2-7; 10 bases line up with TRBD2. There are 15 residues in the CDR3. Germline V gene lookup returns CDR1 SNHLY and CDR2 FYNNEI. With V trimmed by 7 bases and J by 0 bases, 6 bases remained unmatched.